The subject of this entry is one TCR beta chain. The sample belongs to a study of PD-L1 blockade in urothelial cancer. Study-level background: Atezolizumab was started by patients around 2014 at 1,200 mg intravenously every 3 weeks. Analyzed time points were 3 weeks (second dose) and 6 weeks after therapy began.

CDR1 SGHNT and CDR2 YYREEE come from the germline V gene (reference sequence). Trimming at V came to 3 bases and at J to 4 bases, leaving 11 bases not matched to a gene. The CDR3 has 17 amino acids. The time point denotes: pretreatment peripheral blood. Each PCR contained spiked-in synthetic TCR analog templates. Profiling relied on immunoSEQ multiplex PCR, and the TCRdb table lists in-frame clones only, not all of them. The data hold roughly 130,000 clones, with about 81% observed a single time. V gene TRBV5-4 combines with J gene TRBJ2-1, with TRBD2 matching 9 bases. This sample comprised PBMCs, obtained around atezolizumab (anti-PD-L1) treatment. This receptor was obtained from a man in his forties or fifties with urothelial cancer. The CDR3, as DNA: TGTGCCAGCAGCTCCCCAAAAGGGACTAGCCTTTACAATGAGCAGTTCTTC. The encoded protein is CASSSPKGTSLYNEQFF.